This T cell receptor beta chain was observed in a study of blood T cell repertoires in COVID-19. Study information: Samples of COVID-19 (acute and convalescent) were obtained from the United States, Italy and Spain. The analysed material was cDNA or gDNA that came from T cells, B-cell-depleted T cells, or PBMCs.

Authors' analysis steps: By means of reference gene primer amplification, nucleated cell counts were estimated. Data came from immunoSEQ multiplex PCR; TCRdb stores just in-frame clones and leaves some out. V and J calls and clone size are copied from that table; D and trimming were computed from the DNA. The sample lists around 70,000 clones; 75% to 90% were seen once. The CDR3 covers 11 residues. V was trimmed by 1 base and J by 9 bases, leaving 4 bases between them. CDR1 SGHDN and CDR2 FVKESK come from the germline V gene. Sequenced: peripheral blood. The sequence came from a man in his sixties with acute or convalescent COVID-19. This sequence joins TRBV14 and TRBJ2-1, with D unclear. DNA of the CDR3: TGTGCCAGCAGCCAAGTTAGTGAGCAGTTCTTC. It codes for CASSQVSEQFF.